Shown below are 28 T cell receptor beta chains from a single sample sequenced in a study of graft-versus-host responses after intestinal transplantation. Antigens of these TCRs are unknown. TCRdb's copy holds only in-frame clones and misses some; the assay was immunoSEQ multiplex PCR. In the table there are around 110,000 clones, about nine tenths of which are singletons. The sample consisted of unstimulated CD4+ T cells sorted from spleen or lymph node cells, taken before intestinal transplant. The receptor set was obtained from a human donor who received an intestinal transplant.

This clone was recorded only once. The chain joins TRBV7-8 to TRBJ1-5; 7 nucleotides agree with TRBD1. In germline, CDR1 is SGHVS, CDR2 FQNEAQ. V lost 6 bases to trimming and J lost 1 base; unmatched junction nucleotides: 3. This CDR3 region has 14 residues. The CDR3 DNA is TGTGCCAGCAGGGAGGGGGCGAGCAATCAGCCCCAGCATTTT. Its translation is CASREGASNQPQHF.

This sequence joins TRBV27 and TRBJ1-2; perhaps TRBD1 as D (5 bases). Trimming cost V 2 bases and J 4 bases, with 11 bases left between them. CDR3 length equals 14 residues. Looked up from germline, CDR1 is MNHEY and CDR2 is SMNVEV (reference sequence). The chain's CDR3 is CASSLGGGLYGYTF. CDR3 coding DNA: TGTGCCAGCAGTTTAGGGGGGGGACTCTATGGCTACACCTTC.

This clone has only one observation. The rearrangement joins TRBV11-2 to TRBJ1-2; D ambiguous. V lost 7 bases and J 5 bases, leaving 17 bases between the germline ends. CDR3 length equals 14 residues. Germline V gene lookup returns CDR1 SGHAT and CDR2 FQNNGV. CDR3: CASTLTGGRYGYTF. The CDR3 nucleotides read TGTGCCAGCACTCTGACTGGAGGTCGATATGGCTACACCTTC.

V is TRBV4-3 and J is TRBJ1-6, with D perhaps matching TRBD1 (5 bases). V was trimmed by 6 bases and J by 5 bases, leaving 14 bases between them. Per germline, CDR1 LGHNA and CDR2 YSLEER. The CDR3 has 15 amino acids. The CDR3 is CASSSGRANNSPLHF. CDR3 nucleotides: TGCGCCAGCAGTTCCGGCAGGGCAAATAATTCACCCCTCCACTTT.

The CDR3 sequence: CASSQERTNQETQYF. DNA of the CDR3: TGCGCCAGCAGCCAAGAAAGGACAAACCAAGAGACCCAGTACTTC. The chain carries TRBV4-3 and TRBJ2-5; possible D gene TRBD1, 5 bases. This CDR3 has 15 residues. The germline V and J ends were trimmed by 0 bases and 0 bases, with 8 bases remaining between them. From germline, CDR1 is LGHNA and CDR2 YSLEER.

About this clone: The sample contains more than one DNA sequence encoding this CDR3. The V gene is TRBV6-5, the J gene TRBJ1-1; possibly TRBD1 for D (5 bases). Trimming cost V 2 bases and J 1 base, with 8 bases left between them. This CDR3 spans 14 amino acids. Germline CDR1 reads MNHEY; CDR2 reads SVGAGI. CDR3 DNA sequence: TGTGCCAGCAGTTACAGTACAGGGAACACTGAAGCTTTCTTT. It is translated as CASSYSTGNTEAFF.

The CDR3 DNA follows: TGTGCCAGCAGCCGGGACAGCAACTATGGCTACACCTTC. Residues: CASSRDSNYGYTF. The V gene is TRBV7-2, the J gene TRBJ1-2; 7 nucleotides line up with TRBD1. With 5 bases clipped from V and 2 bases from J, the junction kept 2 bases outside the gene matches. The germline V gene encodes CDR1 SGHTA and CDR2 FQGNSA. The CDR3 consists of 13 residues.

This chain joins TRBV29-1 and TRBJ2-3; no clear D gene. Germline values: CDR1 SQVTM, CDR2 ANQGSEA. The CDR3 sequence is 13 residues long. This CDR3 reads CSERLSQTDTQYF. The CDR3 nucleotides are TGCAGTGAGAGGCTATCGCAAACAGATACGCAGTATTTT.

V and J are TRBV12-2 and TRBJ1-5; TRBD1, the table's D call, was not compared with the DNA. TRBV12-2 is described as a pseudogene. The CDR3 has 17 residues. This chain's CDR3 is CASRYPGTGVGNQPQHF. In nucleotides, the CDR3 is TGTGCAAGTCGCTACCCCGGGACAGGGGTAGGCAATCAGCCCCAGCATTTT.

CDR3 DNA: TGTGCCAGCAGCCCCAACCGCAGGGTAGGGGCCTACGAGCAGTACTTC. This gives the protein CASSPNRRVGAYEQYF. The chain links TRBV28 to TRBJ2-7; TRBD1 might be the D (5 bases). With 6 bases removed from V and 2 bases from J, the gap between germline ends came to 20 bases. Germline CDR1 MDHEN, CDR2 SYDVKM. The CDR3 is made up of 16 amino acids.

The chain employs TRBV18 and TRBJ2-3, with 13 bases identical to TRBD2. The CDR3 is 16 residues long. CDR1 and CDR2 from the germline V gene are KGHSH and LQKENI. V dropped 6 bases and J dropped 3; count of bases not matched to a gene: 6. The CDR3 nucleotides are TGTGCCAGCTCTGAGGGACTAGCGGGATCAACAGATACGCAGTATTTT. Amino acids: CASSEGLAGSTDTQYF.

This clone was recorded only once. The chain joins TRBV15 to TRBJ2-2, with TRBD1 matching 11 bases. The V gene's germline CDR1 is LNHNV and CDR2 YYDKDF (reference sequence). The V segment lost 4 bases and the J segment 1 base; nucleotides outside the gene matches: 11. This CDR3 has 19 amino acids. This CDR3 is CATSKFPGTGGVNTGELFF. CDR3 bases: TGTGCCACCAGCAAGTTCCCCGGGACAGGGGGAGTGAACACCGGGGAGCTGTTTTTT.

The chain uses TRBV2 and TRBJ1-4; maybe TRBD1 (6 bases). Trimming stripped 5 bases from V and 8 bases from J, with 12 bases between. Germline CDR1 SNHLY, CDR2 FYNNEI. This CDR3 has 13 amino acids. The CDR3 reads CASSRDNGEKLFF. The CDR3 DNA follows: TGTGCCAGCAGTCGGGACAACGGCGAAAAACTGTTTTTT.

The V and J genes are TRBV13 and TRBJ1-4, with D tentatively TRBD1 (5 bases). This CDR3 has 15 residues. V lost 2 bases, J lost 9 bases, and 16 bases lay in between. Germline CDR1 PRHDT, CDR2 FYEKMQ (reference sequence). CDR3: CASSLRGTDRQKLFF. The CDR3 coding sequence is TGTGCCAGCAGCTTACGGGGGACTGACCGACAAAAACTGTTTTTT.

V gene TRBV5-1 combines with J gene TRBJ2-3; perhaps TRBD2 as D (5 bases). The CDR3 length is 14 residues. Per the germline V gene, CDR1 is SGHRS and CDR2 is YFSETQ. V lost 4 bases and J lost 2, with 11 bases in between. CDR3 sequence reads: CASSAGVLTDTQYF. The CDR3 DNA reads TGCGCCAGCAGCGCCGGGGTTCTCACAGATACGCAGTATTTT.

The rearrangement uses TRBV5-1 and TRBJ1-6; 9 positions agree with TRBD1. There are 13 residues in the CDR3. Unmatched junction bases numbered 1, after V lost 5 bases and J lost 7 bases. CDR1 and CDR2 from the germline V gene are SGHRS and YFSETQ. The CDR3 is CASSTGGNSPLHF. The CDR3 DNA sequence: TGCGCCAGCAGTACAGGGGGCAATTCACCCCTCCACTTT.

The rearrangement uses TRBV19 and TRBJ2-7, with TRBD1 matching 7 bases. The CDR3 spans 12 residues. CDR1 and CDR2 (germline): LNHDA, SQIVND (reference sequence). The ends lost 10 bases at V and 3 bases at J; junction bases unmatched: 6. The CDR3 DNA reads TGTGCCACGAGGGACAGTTTCTACGAGCAGTACTTC. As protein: CATRDSFYEQYF.

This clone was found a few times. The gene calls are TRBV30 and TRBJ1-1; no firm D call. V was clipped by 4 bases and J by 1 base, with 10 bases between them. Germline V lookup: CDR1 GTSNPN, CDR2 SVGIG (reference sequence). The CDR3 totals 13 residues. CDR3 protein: CAWMRTENTEAFF. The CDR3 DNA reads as TGTGCCTGGATGCGAACAGAGAACACTGAAGCTTTCTTT.

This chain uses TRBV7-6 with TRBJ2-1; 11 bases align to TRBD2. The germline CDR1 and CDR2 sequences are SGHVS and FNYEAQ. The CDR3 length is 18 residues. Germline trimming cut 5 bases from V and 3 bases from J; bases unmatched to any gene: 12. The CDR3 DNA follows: TGTGCCAGCAGCCCCAGGACTAGCGGGCCGTACTACTACAATGAGCAGTTCTTC. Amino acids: CASSPRTSGPYYYNEQFF.

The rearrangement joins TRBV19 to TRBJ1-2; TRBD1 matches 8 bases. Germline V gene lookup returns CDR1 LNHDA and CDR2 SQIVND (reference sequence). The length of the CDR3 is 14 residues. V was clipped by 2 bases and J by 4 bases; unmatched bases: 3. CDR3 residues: CASSITGGTYGYTF. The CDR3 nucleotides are TGTGCCAGTAGTATAACAGGGGGGACCTATGGCTACACCTTC. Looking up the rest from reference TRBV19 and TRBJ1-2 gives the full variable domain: DGGITQSPKYLFRKEGQNVTLSCEQNLNHDAMYWYRQDPGQGLRLIYYSQIVNDFQKGDIAEGYSVSREKKESFPLTVTSAQKNPTAFYLCASSITGGTYGYTFGSGTRLTVV.

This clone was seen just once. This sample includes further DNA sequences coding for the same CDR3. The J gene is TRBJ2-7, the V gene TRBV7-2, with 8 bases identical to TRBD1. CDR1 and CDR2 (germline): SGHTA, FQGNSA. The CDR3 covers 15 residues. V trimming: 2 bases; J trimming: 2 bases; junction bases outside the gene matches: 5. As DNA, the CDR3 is TGTGCCAGCAGCTTATTCCCGGGACAGGCCTACGAGCAGTACTTC. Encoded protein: CASSLFPGQAYEQYF.

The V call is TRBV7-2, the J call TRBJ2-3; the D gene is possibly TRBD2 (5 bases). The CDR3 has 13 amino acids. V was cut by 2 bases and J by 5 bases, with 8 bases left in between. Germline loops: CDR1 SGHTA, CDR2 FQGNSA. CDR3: CASSLRRRDTQYF. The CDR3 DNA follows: TGTGCCAGCAGCTTAAGGAGGCGAGATACGCAGTATTTT.

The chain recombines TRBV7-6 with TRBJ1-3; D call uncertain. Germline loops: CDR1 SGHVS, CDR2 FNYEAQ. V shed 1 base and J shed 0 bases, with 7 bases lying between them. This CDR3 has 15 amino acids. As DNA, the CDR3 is TGTGCCAGCAGCTTAGACGGTTACTCTGGAAACACCATATATTTT. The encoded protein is CASSLDGYSGNTIYF.

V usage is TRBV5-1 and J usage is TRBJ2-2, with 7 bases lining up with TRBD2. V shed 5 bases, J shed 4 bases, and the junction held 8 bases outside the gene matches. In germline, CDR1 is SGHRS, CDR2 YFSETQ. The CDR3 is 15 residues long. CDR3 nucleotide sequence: TGCGCCAGCAGTCAGGCGGGACTAATCACCGGGGAGCTGTTTTTT. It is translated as CASSQAGLITGELFF.

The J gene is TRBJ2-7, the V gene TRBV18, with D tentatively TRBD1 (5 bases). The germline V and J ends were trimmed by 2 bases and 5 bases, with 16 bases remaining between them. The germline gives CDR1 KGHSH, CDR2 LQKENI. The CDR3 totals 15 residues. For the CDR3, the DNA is TGTGCCAGCTCACCAATTTCTACAGGACGCGACGAGCAGTACTTC. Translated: CASSPISTGRDEQYF.

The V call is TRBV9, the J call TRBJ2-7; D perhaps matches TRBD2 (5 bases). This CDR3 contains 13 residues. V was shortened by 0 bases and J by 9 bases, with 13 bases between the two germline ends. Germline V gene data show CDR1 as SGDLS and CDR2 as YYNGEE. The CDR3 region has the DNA TGTGCCAGCAGCGTAGATGATGGGAGAAGGCAGTACTTC. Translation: CASSVDDGRRQYF.

The CDR3: CAWSWWGSEAFF. The CDR3 nucleotides read TGTGCCTGGAGTTGGTGGGGCTCTGAAGCTTTCTTT. This rearrangement joins TRBV30 to TRBJ1-1; perhaps TRBD1 as D (5 bases). CDR3 length: 12 residues. The V end was cut by 2 bases, the J end by 6 bases, with 10 bases between. Germline CDR1 and CDR2: GTSNPN and SVGIG (reference sequence).

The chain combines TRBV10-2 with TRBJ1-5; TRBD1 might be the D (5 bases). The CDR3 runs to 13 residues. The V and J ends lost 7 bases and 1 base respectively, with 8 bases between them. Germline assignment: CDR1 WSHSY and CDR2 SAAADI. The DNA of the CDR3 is TGCGCCAGCAAAGGACAAAGCAATCAGCCCCAGCATTTT. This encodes CASKGQSNQPQHF.